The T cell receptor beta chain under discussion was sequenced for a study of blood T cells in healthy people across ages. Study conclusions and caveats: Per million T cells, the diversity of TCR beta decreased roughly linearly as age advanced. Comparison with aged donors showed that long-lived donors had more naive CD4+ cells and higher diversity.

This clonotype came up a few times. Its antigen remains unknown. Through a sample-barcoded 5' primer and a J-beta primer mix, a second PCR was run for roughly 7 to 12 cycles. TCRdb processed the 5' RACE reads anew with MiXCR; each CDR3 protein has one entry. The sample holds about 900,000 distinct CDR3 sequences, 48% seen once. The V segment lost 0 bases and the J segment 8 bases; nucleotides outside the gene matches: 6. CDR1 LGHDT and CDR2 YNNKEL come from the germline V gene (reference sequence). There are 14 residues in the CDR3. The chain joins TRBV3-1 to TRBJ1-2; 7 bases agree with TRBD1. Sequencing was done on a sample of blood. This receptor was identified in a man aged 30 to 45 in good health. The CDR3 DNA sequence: TGTGCCAGCAGCCAAGACAGGGGGTCTCTCGGCTACACCTTC. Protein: CASSQDRGSLGYTF. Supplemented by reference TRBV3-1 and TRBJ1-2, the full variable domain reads DTAVSQTPKYLVTQMGNDKSIKCEQNLGHDTMYWYKQDSKKFLKIMFSYNNKELIINETVPNRFSPKSPDKAHLNLHINSLELGDSAVYFCASSQDRGSLGYTFGSGTRLTVV.